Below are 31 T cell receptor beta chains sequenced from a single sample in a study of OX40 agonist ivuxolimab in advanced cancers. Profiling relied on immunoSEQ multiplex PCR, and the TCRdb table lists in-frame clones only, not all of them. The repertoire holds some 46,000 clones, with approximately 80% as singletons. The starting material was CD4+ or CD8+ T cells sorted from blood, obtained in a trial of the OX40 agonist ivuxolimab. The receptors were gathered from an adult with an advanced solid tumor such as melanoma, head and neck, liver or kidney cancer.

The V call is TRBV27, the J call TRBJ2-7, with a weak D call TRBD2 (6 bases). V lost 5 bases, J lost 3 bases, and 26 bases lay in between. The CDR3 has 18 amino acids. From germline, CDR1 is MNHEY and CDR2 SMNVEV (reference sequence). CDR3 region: CASSPRREYKRVVYEQYF. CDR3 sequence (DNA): TGTGCCAGCAGTCCAAGGAGGGAGTATAAGCGAGTGGTCTACGAGCAGTACTTC.

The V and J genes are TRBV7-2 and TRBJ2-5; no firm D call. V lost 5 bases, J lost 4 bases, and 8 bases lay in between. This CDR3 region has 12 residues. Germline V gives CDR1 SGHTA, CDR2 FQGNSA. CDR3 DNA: TGTGCCAGCAGCCAGTATGGAGAGACCCAGTACTTC. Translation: CASSQYGETQYF.

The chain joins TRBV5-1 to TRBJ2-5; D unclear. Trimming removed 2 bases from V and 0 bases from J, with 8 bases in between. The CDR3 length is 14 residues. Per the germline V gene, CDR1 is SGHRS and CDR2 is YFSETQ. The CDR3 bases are TGCGCCAGCAGCTTCGGCAGAGACCAAGAGACCCAGTACTTC. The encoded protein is CASSFGRDQETQYF.

CDR3 DNA: TGTGCCATCAGTTACGCGACAGGGGGGAACTACAATGAGCAGTTCTTC. This codes for CAISYATGGNYNEQFF. The gene calls are TRBV10-3 and TRBJ2-1; 9 bases align to TRBD1. CDR1 ENHRY and CDR2 SYGVKD come from the germline V gene. V was clipped by 5 bases and J by 3 bases; unmatched bases: 8. The CDR3 has 16 amino acids.

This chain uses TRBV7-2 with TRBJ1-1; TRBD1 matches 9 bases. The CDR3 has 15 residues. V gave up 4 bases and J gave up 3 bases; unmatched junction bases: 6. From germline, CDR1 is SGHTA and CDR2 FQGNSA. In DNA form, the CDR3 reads TGTGCCAGCAGCTCACAACAGGGGGCTTACACTGAAGCTTTCTTT. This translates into CASSSQQGAYTEAFF.

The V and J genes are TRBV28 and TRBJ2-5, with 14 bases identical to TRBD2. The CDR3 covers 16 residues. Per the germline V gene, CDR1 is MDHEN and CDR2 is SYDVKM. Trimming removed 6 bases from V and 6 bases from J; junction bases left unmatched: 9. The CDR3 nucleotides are TGTGCCAGCAGCCCGGGACTAGCGGGAGTCAGGAAGACCCAGTACTTC. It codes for CASSPGLAGVRKTQYF.

CDR3 residues: CASSEGWTRGTGELFF. DNA for the CDR3: TGTGCCAGCAGCGAGGGATGGACCCGGGGCACCGGGGAGCTGTTTTTT. The gene calls are TRBV4-2 and TRBJ2-2, with a weak D call TRBD2 (5 bases). CDR1 and CDR2 from the germline V gene are LGHNA and YNFKEQ. This CDR3 contains 16 residues. With 5 bases removed from V and 4 bases from J, the gap between germline ends came to 17 bases.

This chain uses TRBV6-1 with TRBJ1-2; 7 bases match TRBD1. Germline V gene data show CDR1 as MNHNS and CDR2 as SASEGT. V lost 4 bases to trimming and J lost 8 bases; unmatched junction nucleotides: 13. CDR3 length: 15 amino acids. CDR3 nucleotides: TGTGCCAGCAGTGTTTTAGAAAAGGGGGCGCGGGGCTACACCTTC. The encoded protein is CASSVLEKGARGYTF.

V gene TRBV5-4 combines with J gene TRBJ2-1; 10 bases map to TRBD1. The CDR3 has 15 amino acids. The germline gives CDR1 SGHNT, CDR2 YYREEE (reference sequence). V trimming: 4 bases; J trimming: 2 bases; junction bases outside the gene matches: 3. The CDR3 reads CASSLDRGPYNEQFF. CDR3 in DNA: TGTGCCAGCAGCCTAGACAGGGGGCCCTACAATGAGCAGTTCTTC. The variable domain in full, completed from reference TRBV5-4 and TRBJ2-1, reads ETGVTQSPTHLIKTRGQQVTLRCSSQSGHNTVSWYQQALGQGPQFIFQYYREEENGRGNFPPRFSGLQFPNYSSELNVNALELDDSALYLCASSLDRGPYNEQFFGPGTRLTVL.

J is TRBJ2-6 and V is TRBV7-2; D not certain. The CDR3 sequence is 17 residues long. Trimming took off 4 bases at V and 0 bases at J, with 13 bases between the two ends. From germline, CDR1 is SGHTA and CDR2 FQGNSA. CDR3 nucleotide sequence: TGTGCCAGCAGCTCCAAGACGGAAAGCTCTGGGGCCAACGTCCTGACTTTC. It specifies CASSSKTESSGANVLTF. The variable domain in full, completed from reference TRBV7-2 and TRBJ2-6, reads GAGVSQSPSNKVTEKGKDVELRCDPISGHTALYWYRQSLGQGLEFLIYFQGNSAPDKSGLPSDRFSAERTGGSVSTLTIQRTQQEDSAVYLCASSSKTESSGANVLTFGAGSRLTVL.

CDR3 bases: TGTGCCAGCAGTTACTTTGGACAGGACGAGCAGTACTTC. Protein: CASSYFGQDEQYF. The chain combines TRBV6-6 with TRBJ2-7; TRBD1 aligns across 7 bases. Germline V gene data show CDR1 as MNHNY and CDR2 as SVGAGI (reference sequence). With 1 base clipped from V and 5 bases from J, the junction kept 2 bases outside the gene matches. This CDR3 region has 13 residues.

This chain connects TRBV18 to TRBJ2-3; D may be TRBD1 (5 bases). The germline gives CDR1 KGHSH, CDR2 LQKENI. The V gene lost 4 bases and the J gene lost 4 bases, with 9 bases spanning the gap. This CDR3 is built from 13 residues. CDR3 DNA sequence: TGTGCCAGCTCACTCAGGGCGGCAGATACGCAGTATTTT. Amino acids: CASSLRAADTQYF.

This chain's CDR3 is CASSIGRGTGANVLTF. The CDR3 DNA follows: TGTGCCAGCAGCATCGGCCGGGGAACTGGGGCCAACGTCCTGACTTTC. V and J are TRBV13 and TRBJ2-6, with D perhaps TRBD2 (5 bases). The CDR3 consists of 16 residues. The ends were cut back, 5 bases at V and 2 bases at J, with 13 bases in the middle. Germline V gene sequence: CDR1 PRHDT, CDR2 FYEKMQ (reference sequence). The variable domain in full, completed from reference TRBV13 and TRBJ2-6, reads AAGVIQSPRHLIKEKRETATLKCYPIPRHDTVYWYQQGPGQDPQFLISFYEKMQSDKGSIPDRFSAQQFSDYHSELNMSSLELGDSALYFCASSIGRGTGANVLTFGAGSRLTVL.

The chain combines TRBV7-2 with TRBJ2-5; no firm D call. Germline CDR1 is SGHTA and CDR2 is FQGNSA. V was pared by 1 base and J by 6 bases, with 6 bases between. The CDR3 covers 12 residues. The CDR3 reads CASSLVAKTQYF. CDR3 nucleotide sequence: TGTGCCAGCAGCTTAGTTGCGAAGACCCAGTACTTC. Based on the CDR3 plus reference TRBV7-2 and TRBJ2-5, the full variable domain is GAGVSQSPSNKVTEKGKDVELRCDPISGHTALYWYRQSLGQGLEFLIYFQGNSAPDKSGLPSDRFSAERTGGSVSTLTIQRTQQEDSAVYLCASSLVAKTQYFGPGTRLLVL.

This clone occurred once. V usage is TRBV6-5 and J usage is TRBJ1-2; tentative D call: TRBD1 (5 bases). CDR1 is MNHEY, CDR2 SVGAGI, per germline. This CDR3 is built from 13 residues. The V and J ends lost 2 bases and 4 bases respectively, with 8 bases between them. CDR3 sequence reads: CASSYRGVYGYTF. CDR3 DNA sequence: TGTGCCAGCAGTTACAGGGGCGTCTATGGCTACACCTTC.

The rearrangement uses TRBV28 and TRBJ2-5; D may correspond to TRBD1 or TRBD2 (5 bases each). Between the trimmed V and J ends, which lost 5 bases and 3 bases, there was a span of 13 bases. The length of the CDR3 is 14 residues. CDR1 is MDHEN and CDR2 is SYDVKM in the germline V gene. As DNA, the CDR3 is TGTGCCAGCAGTCCTGGGGGTCGTAAAGAGACCCAGTACTTC. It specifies CASSPGGRKETQYF.

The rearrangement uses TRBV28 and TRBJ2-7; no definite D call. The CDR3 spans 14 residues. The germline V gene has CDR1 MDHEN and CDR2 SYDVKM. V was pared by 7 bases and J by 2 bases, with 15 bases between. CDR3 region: CASTSNSDPYEQYF. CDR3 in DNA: TGTGCCAGCACTTCTAACTCGGACCCCTACGAGCAGTACTTC.

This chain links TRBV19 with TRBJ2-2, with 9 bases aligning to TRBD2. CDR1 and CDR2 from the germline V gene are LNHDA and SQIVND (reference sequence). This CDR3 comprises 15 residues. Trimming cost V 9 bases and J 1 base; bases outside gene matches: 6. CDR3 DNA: TGTGCCAGCTCAGCGGGGGGCGGGAACACCGGGGAGCTGTTTTTT. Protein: CASSAGGGNTGELFF.

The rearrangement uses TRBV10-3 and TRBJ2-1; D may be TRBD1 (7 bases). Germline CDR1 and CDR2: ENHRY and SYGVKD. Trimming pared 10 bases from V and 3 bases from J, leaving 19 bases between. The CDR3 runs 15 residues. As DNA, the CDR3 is TGTGCCACCCGAGGCGCGGGACAGAACTACAATGAGCAGTTCTTC. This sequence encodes CATRGAGQNYNEQFF.

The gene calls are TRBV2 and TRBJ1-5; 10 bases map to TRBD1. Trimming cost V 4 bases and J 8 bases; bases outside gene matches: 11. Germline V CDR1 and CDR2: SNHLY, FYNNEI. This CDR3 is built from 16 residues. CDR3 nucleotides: TGTGCCAGCAGTGGAAACGCCGGGACAGGGGTAGAGCCCCAGCATTTT. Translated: CASSGNAGTGVEPQHF.

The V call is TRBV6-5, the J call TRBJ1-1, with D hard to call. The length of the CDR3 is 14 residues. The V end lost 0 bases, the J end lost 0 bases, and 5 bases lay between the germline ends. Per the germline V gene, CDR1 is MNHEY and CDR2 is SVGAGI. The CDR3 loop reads CASSYSEMNTEAFF. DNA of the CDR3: TGTGCCAGCAGTTACTCGGAGATGAACACTGAAGCTTTCTTT.

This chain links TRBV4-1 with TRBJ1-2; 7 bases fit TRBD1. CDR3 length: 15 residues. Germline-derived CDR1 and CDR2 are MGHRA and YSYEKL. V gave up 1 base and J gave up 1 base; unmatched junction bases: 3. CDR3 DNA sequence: TGCGCCAGCAGCCAAGGACAGGGCATTAACTATGGCTACACCTTC. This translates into CASSQGQGINYGYTF.

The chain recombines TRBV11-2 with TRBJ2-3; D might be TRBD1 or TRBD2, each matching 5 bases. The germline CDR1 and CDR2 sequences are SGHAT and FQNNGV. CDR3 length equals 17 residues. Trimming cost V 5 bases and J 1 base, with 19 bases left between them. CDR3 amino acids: CASSQNYGTVGTDTQYF. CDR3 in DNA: TGTGCCAGCAGCCAGAATTACGGGACGGTAGGCACAGATACGCAGTATTTT.

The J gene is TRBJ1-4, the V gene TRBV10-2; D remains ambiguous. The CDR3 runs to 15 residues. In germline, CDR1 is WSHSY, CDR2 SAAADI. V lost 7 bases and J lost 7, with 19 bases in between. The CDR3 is CASTTSGRVSEKLFF. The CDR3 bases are TGCGCCAGCACCACCTCGGGAAGGGTCAGTGAAAAACTGTTTTTT.

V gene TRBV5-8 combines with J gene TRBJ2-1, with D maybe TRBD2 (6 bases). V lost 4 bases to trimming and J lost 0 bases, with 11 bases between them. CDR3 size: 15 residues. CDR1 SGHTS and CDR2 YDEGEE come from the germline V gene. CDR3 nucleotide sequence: TGTGCCAGCAGCCGACTAGGGAGCTCCTACAATGAGCAGTTCTTC. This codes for CASSRLGSSYNEQFF. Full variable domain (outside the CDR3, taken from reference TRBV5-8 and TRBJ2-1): EAGVTQSPTHLIKTRGQQATLRCSPISGHTSVYWYQQALGLGLQFLLWYDEGEERNRGNFPPRFSGRQFPNYSSELNVNALELEDSALYLCASSRLGSSYNEQFFGPGTRLTVL.

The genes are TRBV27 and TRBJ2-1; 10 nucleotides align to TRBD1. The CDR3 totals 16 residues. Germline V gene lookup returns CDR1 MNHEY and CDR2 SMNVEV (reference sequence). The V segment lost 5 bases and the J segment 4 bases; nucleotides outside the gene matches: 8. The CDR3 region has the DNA TGTGCCAGCAGTGCTCGACAGGGGGCTGTATACAATGAGCAGTTCTTC. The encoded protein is CASSARQGAVYNEQFF.

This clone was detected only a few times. The CDR3 protein is CAIRKQQGGGEAFF. Here the CDR3 DNA reads TGTGCCATCAGAAAGCAGCAGGGGGGAGGTGAAGCTTTCTTT. The V and J genes are TRBV10-3 and TRBJ1-1; 7 nucleotides align to TRBD1. The CDR3 extends over 14 amino acids. From germline, CDR1 is ENHRY and CDR2 SYGVKD. V trimming: 6 bases; J trimming: 7 bases; junction bases outside the gene matches: 11.

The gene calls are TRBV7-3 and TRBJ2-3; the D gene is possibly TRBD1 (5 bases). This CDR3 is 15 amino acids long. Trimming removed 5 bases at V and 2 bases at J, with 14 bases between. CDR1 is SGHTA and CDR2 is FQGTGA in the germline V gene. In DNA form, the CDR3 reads TGTGCCAGCAGCCCTCAGGGTCCCCCCACAGATACGCAGTATTTT. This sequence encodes CASSPQGPPTDTQYF.

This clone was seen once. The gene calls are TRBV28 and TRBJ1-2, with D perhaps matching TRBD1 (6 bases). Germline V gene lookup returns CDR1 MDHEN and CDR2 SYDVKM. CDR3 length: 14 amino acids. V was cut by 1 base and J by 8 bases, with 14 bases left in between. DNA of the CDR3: TGTGCCAGCAGTTTATATGGCAGGGGACGGGGCTACACCTTC. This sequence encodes CASSLYGRGRGYTF.

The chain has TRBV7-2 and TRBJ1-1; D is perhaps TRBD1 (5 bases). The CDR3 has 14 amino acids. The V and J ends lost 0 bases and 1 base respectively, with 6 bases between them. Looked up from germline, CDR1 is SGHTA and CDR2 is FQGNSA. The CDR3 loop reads CASSLAQGNTEAFF. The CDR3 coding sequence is TGTGCCAGCAGCTTAGCGCAGGGGAACACTGAAGCTTTCTTT. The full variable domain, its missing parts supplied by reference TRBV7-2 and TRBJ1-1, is GAGVSQSPSNKVTEKGKDVELRCDPISGHTALYWYRQSLGQGLEFLIYFQGNSAPDKSGLPSDRFSAERTGGSVSTLTIQRTQQEDSAVYLCASSLAQGNTEAFFGQGTRLTVV.

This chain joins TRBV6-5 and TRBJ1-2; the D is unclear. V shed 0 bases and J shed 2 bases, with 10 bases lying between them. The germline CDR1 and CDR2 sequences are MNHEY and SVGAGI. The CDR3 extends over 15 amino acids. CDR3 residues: CASSYSGGANYGYTF. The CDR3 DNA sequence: TGTGCCAGCAGTTACTCAGGCGGTGCCAACTATGGCTACACCTTC.